The 30 T cell receptor beta chains listed next were all sequenced from one sample in a study of T cells in localized non-small cell lung cancer. Sequencing was performed with immunoSEQ multiplex PCR; in TCRdb, only in-frame clones are kept and a portion is missing. This sample carries about 78,000 clones, 70% to 90% of them seen once, and the ten largest clones take approximately 2.5%. The sample was peripheral blood, taken before any cancer treatment. The source of these receptors is a man aged 35-69 years with stage I lung adenocarcinoma.

The DNA of the CDR3 is TGTGCCAGCAGGAAGCGGGGCCTAAGCACAGATACGCAGTATTTT. It codes for CASRKRGLSTDTQYF. This chain connects TRBV6-4 to TRBJ2-3, with 7 bases fitting TRBD2. Germline V CDR1 and CDR2: MRHNA, SNTAGT. CDR3 length equals 15 residues. The V gene end was trimmed by 6 bases and the J gene end by 0 bases; junction bases not matched to a gene: 6.

This clone was found a few times. The gene calls are TRBV29-1 and TRBJ2-1; 10 bases map to TRBD2. The CDR3 has 13 amino acids. Germline-derived CDR1 and CDR2 are SQVTM and ANQGSEA. Trimming removed 4 bases from V and 10 bases from J; junction bases left unmatched: 7. The CDR3, as DNA: TGCAGCGTTGGGAGCGGGAGGGCCTCGGAGCAGTTCTTC. Its translation is CSVGSGRASEQFF.

The chain has TRBV5-5 and TRBJ2-1; the D gene is possibly TRBD2 (5 bases). Germline V gene lookup returns CDR1 SGHKS and CDR2 YYEKEE (reference sequence). This CDR3 spans 13 amino acids. Trimming took off 1 base at V and 8 bases at J, with 10 bases between the two ends. The CDR3 loop reads CASSLLTIDEQFF. The DNA of the CDR3 is TGTGCCAGCAGCTTGTTGACTATCGATGAGCAGTTCTTC.

V gene TRBV5-1 combines with J gene TRBJ2-7; the D call may be TRBD1 or TRBD2 (5 bases each). The CDR3 contains 17 residues. Between the trimmed V and J ends, which lost 4 bases and 0 bases, there was a span of 20 bases. The germline V gene has CDR1 SGHRS and CDR2 YFSETQ. CDR3 sequence: CASSLTILPGLSYEQYF. CDR3 in DNA: TGCGCCAGCAGCCTGACAATCCTCCCGGGGCTCTCCTACGAGCAGTACTTC.

The rearrangement uses TRBV30 and TRBJ2-1; D is unclear. CDR1 and CDR2 from the germline V gene are GTSNPN and SVGIG (reference sequence). This CDR3 spans 13 amino acids. Deletions cut 0 bases from V and 5 bases from J, with 8 bases between. The CDR3 DNA follows: TGTGCCTGGAGTGTAGGTAGTGACAATGAGCAGTTCTTC. It yields the protein CAWSVGSDNEQFF. The full variable domain, completed using reference TRBV30 and TRBJ2-1, is SQTIHQWPATLVQPVGSPLSLECTVEGTSNPNLYWYRQAAGRGLQLLFYSVGIGQISSEVPQNLSASRPQDRQFILSSKKLLLSDSGFYLCAWSVGSDNEQFFGPGTRLTVL.

V gene TRBV4-1 combines with J gene TRBJ2-3, with D possibly being TRBD1 (7 bases). This CDR3 is 14 amino acids long. CDR1 and CDR2 (germline): MGHRA, YSYEKL. Trimming pared 8 bases from V and 1 base from J, leaving 13 bases between. DNA for the CDR3: TGCGCCAGCGCTCAGGGGGGAGGCACAGATACGCAGTATTTT. Protein product: CASAQGGGTDTQYF.

This clone is a singleton in its sample. The V gene is TRBV18, the J gene TRBJ2-1; 9 nucleotides agree with TRBD2. With 5 bases clipped from V and 6 bases from J, the junction kept 5 bases outside the gene matches. Germline CDR1 is KGHSH and CDR2 is LQKENI. The CDR3 length is 14 residues. DNA for the CDR3: TGTGCCAGCTCAAAGGCGGGAGGGATCAATGAGCAGTTCTTC. Translating gives CASSKAGGINEQFF.

This chain joins TRBV13 and TRBJ2-3; 8 bases match TRBD2. V was pared by 3 bases and J by 7 bases, with 6 bases of the junction left unmatched. CDR3 size: 14 residues. Germline CDR1 is PRHDT and CDR2 is FYEKMQ (reference sequence). The CDR3 nucleotides are TGTGCCAGCAGCTTTATGGCGGGAGGAAATACGCAGTATTTT. It is translated as CASSFMAGGNTQYF.

V is TRBV9 and J is TRBJ2-3, with 8 bases lining up with TRBD1. The V gene end was trimmed by 0 bases and the J gene end by 1 base; junction bases not matched to a gene: 7. This CDR3 has 17 residues. Germline values: CDR1 SGDLS, CDR2 YYNGEE. CDR3 DNA: TGTGCCAGCAGCGTAGAGATACAGGGGGTCGGCACAGATACGCAGTATTTT. Amino acid sequence: CASSVEIQGVGTDTQYF.

The chain carries TRBV19 and TRBJ2-1, with D hard to call. Germline CDR1 and CDR2: LNHDA and SQIVND (reference sequence). CDR3 size: 13 residues. Trimming left V 2 bases short and J 2 bases short, with 4 bases between. CDR3 nucleotide sequence: TGTGCCAGTAGTATACGGACCTACAATGAGCAGTTCTTC. Protein: CASSIRTYNEQFF.

V usage is TRBV19 and J usage is TRBJ1-2; 7 positions agree with TRBD1. The junction had 5 bases not matched to a gene; V was cut back by 5 bases and J by 2 bases. CDR1 LNHDA and CDR2 SQIVND come from the germline V gene (reference sequence). This CDR3 is built from 14 residues. The CDR3 bases are TGTGCCAGTAGTCCCACAGGGGCAAACTATGGCTACACCTTC. This encodes CASSPTGANYGYTF.

The chain joins TRBV7-2 to TRBJ2-4, with 8 bases identical to TRBD1. The CDR3 is made up of 15 amino acids. CDR1 is SGHTA, CDR2 FQGNSA, per germline. V was clipped by 5 bases and J by 2 bases; unmatched bases: 5. This CDR3 is CASSPQGATKNIQYF. The DNA of the CDR3 is TGTGCCAGCAGCCCCCAGGGGGCGACCAAAAACATTCAGTACTTC.

The chain recombines TRBV7-9 with TRBJ2-5, with TRBD1 identical over 7 bases. Germline CDR1 SEHNR, CDR2 FQNEAQ (reference sequence). This CDR3 comprises 14 residues. The J segment lost 2 bases and the V segment lost 2 bases, leaving 2 bases of the junction unmatched. CDR3 in amino acids: CASSLQGVQETQYF. For the CDR3, the DNA is TGTGCCAGCAGCTTACAGGGGGTACAAGAGACCCAGTACTTC.

This chain joins TRBV10-3 and TRBJ2-3; 16 bases align to TRBD2. CDR3 length: 16 residues. Per the germline V gene, CDR1 is ENHRY and CDR2 is SYGVKD. The V segment lost 6 bases and the J segment 3 bases; nucleotides outside the gene matches: 3. This CDR3 reads CAIRGLAGGLTDTQYF. In DNA, the CDR3 is TGTGCCATCAGGGGACTAGCGGGGGGGCTGACAGATACGCAGTATTTT.

This chain uses TRBV10-3 with TRBJ1-6; 9 bases fit TRBD1. V shed 3 bases and J 7 bases; nucleotides not matched to a gene: 4. Germline CDR1 ENHRY, CDR2 SYGVKD. The CDR3 length is 15 residues. CDR3 nucleotides: TGTGCCATCAGTGACTCCGGGACAGGGAATTCACCCCTCCACTTT. Translation: CAISDSGTGNSPLHF.

V gene TRBV10-1 combines with J gene TRBJ1-3, with D unclear. The CDR3 runs 12 residues. Germline V CDR1 and CDR2: WNHNN, SYGVQD (reference sequence). V shed 0 bases and J shed 7 bases, with 4 bases lying between them. CDR3 loop: CASSESRNTIYF. Written as DNA, the CDR3 is TGCGCCAGCAGTGAGTCGAGGAACACCATATATTTT.

The chain joins TRBV6-1 to TRBJ2-3; D not resolved. Between the trimmed V and J ends, which lost 4 bases and 6 bases, there was a span of 11 bases. Germline values: CDR1 MNHNS, CDR2 SASEGT. The CDR3 extends over 13 amino acids. This chain's CDR3 is CASSGLVSDTQYF. The DNA for the CDR3 is TGTGCCAGCAGTGGGCTGGTTTCGGATACGCAGTATTTT.

The CDR3 reads CAIRGLGYGYTF. CDR3 nucleotides: TGTGCCATCAGGGGGCTGGGGTATGGCTACACCTTC. The chain joins TRBV10-3 to TRBJ1-2, with D perhaps TRBD1 (5 bases). The CDR3 sequence is 12 residues long. The germline V and J ends were trimmed by 6 bases and 5 bases, with 10 bases remaining between them. Per the germline V gene, CDR1 is ENHRY and CDR2 is SYGVKD.

This rearrangement joins TRBV5-1 to TRBJ2-7, with D perhaps being TRBD1 or TRBD2 (5 bases each). Trimming took 1 base from V and 2 from J, leaving 10 bases between them. The CDR3 contains 14 residues. Germline loops: CDR1 SGHRS, CDR2 YFSETQ. CDR3 DNA sequence: TGCGCCAGCAGCTTGTCACTGGGACCCTACGAGCAGTACTTC. Its translation is CASSLSLGPYEQYF. The full variable domain, completed using reference TRBV5-1 and TRBJ2-7, is KAGVTQTPRYLIKTRGQQVTLSCSPISGHRSVSWYQQTPGQGLQFLFEYFSETQRNKGNFPGRFSGRQFSNSRSEMNVSTLELGDSALYLCASSLSLGPYEQYFGPGTRLTVT.

This chain links TRBV19 with TRBJ1-1; 7 bases fit TRBD1. CDR1 is LNHDA and CDR2 is SQIVND in the germline V gene (reference sequence). The CDR3 covers 13 residues. V shed 6 bases, J shed 7 bases, and the junction held 8 bases outside the gene matches. DNA of the CDR3: TGTGCCAGTAGCCCAACAGGGGTGGGTGAAGCTTTCTTT. It yields the protein CASSPTGVGEAFF.

V is TRBV20-1 and J is TRBJ2-3, with D uncertain. V was shortened by 0 bases and J by 11 bases, with 9 bases between the two germline ends. CDR3 length: 11 amino acids. Germline CDR1 and CDR2: DFQATT and SNEGSKA (reference sequence). CDR3 sequence reads: CSARDPPVQYF. The CDR3 nucleotides are TGCAGTGCTAGAGATCCTCCAGTGCAGTATTTT.

This clone occurred once. The V gene is TRBV7-6, the J gene TRBJ2-7, with 9 positions matching TRBD1. The CDR3 has 14 amino acids. J lost 3 bases, V lost 5 bases, and 5 bases had no gene match. Germline CDR1 is SGHVS and CDR2 is FNYEAQ. The CDR3 protein is CASSPGTGFYEQYF. The CDR3 nucleotides are TGTGCCAGCAGCCCGGGGACAGGGTTCTACGAGCAGTACTTC.

The chain couples TRBV9 to TRBJ2-5, with D perhaps given as TRBD1 or TRBD2 (6 bases each). Trimming stripped 3 bases from V and 4 bases from J, with 10 bases between. Germline V gives CDR1 SGDLS, CDR2 YYNGEE. The CDR3 has 13 residues. CDR3 sequence (DNA): TGTGCCAGCAGCGGACAGGAGGGAGAGACCCAGTACTTC. As protein: CASSGQEGETQYF.

This clone has just one count. The rearrangement links TRBV5-1 to TRBJ2-2; 8 positions match TRBD2. CDR3 length: 16 amino acids. The V segment lost 2 bases and the J segment 2 bases; nucleotides outside the gene matches: 5. CDR1 SGHRS and CDR2 YFSETQ come from the germline V gene. The CDR3 nucleotides are TGCGCCAGCAGCTTTGGAATAGCGGGAAACACCGGGGAGCTGTTTTTT. It codes for CASSFGIAGNTGELFF. Together with reference TRBV5-1 and TRBJ2-2, the CDR3 gives the full variable domain: KAGVTQTPRYLIKTRGQQVTLSCSPISGHRSVSWYQQTPGQGLQFLFEYFSETQRNKGNFPGRFSGRQFSNSRSEMNVSTLELGDSALYLCASSFGIAGNTGELFFGEGSRLTVL.

The V call is TRBV27, the J call TRBJ2-7, with 13 bases matching TRBD2. This CDR3 has 18 amino acids. Germline CDR1 is MNHEY and CDR2 is SMNVEV (reference sequence). V gave up 6 bases and J gave up 4 bases; unmatched junction bases: 15. CDR3 amino acids: CASRQGGFGTSGIYEQYF. CDR3 DNA: TGTGCCAGCAGGCAGGGGGGCTTCGGGACTAGCGGGATATACGAGCAGTACTTC.

The CDR3 spells CASSEAFF. The CDR3 nucleotides read TGTGCCAGCAGTGAAGCTTTCTTT. V gene TRBV6-5 combines with J gene TRBJ1-1; D not resolved. Germline assignment: CDR1 MNHEY and CDR2 SVGAGI. This CDR3 comprises 8 residues. V was shortened by 5 bases and J by 8 bases, with 0 bases between the two germline ends.

The chain employs TRBV5-4 and TRBJ2-3; D not certain. V was pared by 9 bases and J by 0 bases, with 11 bases between. The CDR3 covers 13 residues. Looked up from germline, CDR1 is SGHNT and CDR2 is YYREEE (reference sequence). This chain's CDR3 is CATSDGSTDTQYF. CDR3 nucleotides: TGTGCCACCTCCGACGGGAGCACAGATACGCAGTATTTT.

The J gene is TRBJ1-5, the V gene TRBV19; possibly TRBD1 for D (6 bases). Between the trimmed V and J ends, which lost 2 bases and 0 bases, there was a span of 14 bases. The CDR3 runs 17 residues. Per the germline V gene, CDR1 is LNHDA and CDR2 is SQIVND (reference sequence). The CDR3: CASSIRLQGRSNQPQHF. The DNA for the CDR3 is TGTGCCAGTAGTATACGGCTCCAGGGGCGTAGCAATCAGCCCCAGCATTTT.

The chain joins TRBV5-1 to TRBJ2-7; TRBD2 matches at 14 bases. This CDR3 spans 18 amino acids. The V and J ends lost 0 bases and 4 bases, in that order; junction bases with no gene match: 9. Germline V gene data show CDR1 as SGHRS and CDR2 as YFSETQ. DNA of the CDR3: TGCGCCAGCAGCTTGGCCGCGACTAGCGGGAGGGCCGGGTACGAGCAGTACTTC. Translation: CASSLAATSGRAGYEQYF.

This chain links TRBV4-1 with TRBJ1-3, with D possibly being TRBD1 (6 bases). The V end was cut by 0 bases, the J end by 2 bases, with 14 bases between. Germline assignment: CDR1 MGHRA and CDR2 YSYEKL. This CDR3 has 17 amino acids. The CDR3 reads CASSQEEGGATGNTIYF. The CDR3 bases are TGCGCCAGCAGCCAAGAGGAAGGGGGGGCAACTGGAAACACCATATATTTT.